The entry below describes one T cell receptor (beta chain). The antigen is unknown. The sample contains more than one DNA sequence encoding this CDR3. PCR employed 60 Vbeta and 13 Jbeta primers. Here immunoSEQ multiplex PCR was the method, and the copy in TCRdb shows in-frame clones only, minus some. The table shows about 110,000 clones, with over 60% occurring only once. This sample was taken from a study of cytomegalovirus exposure and HLA in healthy donors. The overall study: One earlier analysis, a look at approximately 190 million T cells, found 117 million unique TCR beta sequences. Study-level results: The analysis excluded some indistinguishable V segments, including TRBV6-2 and TRBV6-3. Associated with cytomegalovirus, according to the listing, were about 160 TCR beta chains.

V lost 1 base to trimming and J lost 8 bases, with 8 bases between them. The germline gives CDR1 SGHAT, CDR2 FQNNGV. This CDR3 spans 12 amino acids. The V and J genes are TRBV11-2 and TRBJ1-2; possibly TRBD1 for D (5 bases). Source material: PBMCs. The source of this sequence is a man younger than 45 in good health and CMV-seropositive. CDR3 amino acids: CASSLAGGGYTF. The CDR3 DNA reads as TGTGCCAGCAGCTTAGCGGGGGGAGGCTACACCTTC.